Below are 9 T cell receptor beta chains sequenced from a single sample in a study of blood T cells in healthy people across ages. A J-beta primer mix and a sample-barcoded 5' primer were used in a second PCR of roughly 6 to 11 cycles. TCRdb recomputed calls from the 5' RACE reads with MiXCR, one row per CDR3 protein. The data show approximately 1.5 million distinct CDR3 sequences, approximately 43% seen once. The sequenced material came from blood. These receptors were obtained from a woman under 30 in good health.

The chain has TRBV10-2 and TRBJ2-1, with 10 bases identical to TRBD1. The germline gives CDR1 WSHSY, CDR2 SAAADI. J gave up 1 base and V 4 bases, and 7 bases lay outside the gene matches. CDR3 length equals 17 residues. The CDR3 reads CASSGPRDRGSYNEQFF. The CDR3 nucleotides are TGCGCCAGCAGTGGTCCACGGGACAGGGGATCCTACAATGAGCAGTTCTTC.

J is TRBJ1-2 and V is TRBV20-1; D possibly corresponds to TRBD1 (5 bases). V lost 0 bases to trimming and J lost 3 bases, with 11 bases between them. Germline V CDR1 and CDR2: DFQATT, SNEGSKA (reference sequence). The CDR3 has 14 residues. CDR3 bases: TGCAGTGCTAGAGAACGGGGGACCTACTATGGCTACACCTTC. Residues: CSARERGTYYGYTF.

The V gene is TRBV3-1, the J gene TRBJ2-1; 10 positions agree with TRBD2. V shed 1 base, J shed 7 bases, and the junction held 13 bases outside the gene matches. Per germline, CDR1 LGHDT and CDR2 YNNKEL (reference sequence). This CDR3 is built from 18 residues. The CDR3 reads CASSQVSPRRAGGNEQFF. The CDR3, as DNA: TGTGCCAGCAGCCAAGTTTCCCCGAGACGAGCGGGGGGGAATGAGCAGTTCTTC.

This rearrangement joins TRBV27 to TRBJ1-5, with TRBD1 as a possible D gene (5 bases). V lost 4 bases and J lost 3, with 10 bases in between. Germline assignment: CDR1 MNHEY and CDR2 SMNVEV (reference sequence). The CDR3 is made up of 14 amino acids. Here the CDR3 DNA reads TGTGCCAGCAGTTACTTGGGGACCAATCAGCCCCAGCATTTT. Its protein product is CASSYLGTNQPQHF.

This rearrangement joins TRBV18 to TRBJ1-2, with no clear D. The V gene's germline CDR1 is KGHSH and CDR2 LQKENI. This CDR3 has 14 amino acids. V dropped 1 base and J dropped 4 bases, with 10 bases sitting between them. The chain's CDR3 is CASSPLRMIYGYTF. The CDR3 DNA reads TGTGCCAGCTCACCACTACGAATGATCTATGGCTACACCTTC.

A word on this clonotype: One end of the junction is discordant with germline, which a read error may explain. The V gene is TRBV4-1, the J gene TRBJ1-1; D not resolved. This CDR3 has 15 amino acids. Germline V gene lookup returns CDR1 MGHRA and CDR2 YSYEKL. CDR3 loop: CASSQGATMKTEAFF. The CDR3 DNA reads as TGCGCCAGCAGCCAAGGGGCCACCATGAAGACTGAAGCTTTCTTT.

This clonotype has only one observation. The chain recombines TRBV7-9 with TRBJ2-7; 7 bases map to TRBD1. V lost 5 bases, J lost 6 bases, and 10 bases stayed unmatched. Germline V CDR1 and CDR2: SEHNR, FQNEAQ (reference sequence). This CDR3 is built from 14 residues. The CDR3 DNA reads TGTGCCAGCAGCCGCGACAGGGTTAGTACCGAGCAGTACTTC. It is translated as CASSRDRVSTEQYF.

The V and J genes are TRBV12-3 or TRBV12-4 and TRBJ1-1, with D unclear. Trimming pared 3 bases from V and 5 bases from J, leaving 16 bases between. The CDR3 contains 15 residues. The CDR3 reads CASSFDSALGTEAFF. CDR3 nucleotides: TGTGCCAGCAGTTTCGACTCAGCCTTGGGGACTGAAGCTTTCTTT.

Comment on this clonotype: The junction shows a germline mismatch at one end, possibly a read error. The chain has TRBV10-3 and TRBJ2-1, with D uncertain. Germline assignment: CDR1 ENHRY and CDR2 SYGVKD. This CDR3 comprises 13 residues. The CDR3 sequence is CAVSPTSAEEQFF. CDR3 in DNA: TGTGCCGTCAGCCCGACCAGTGCTGAGGAGCAGTTCTTC.